This T cell receptor (beta chain) is drawn from a study of CD8+CD57+ T cells in acquired aplastic anemia. Background on the study: DNA per sorted CD4+ or CD8+ sample ranged roughly 0.19 to 27.4 ug, averaging roughly 3.3 ug.

CDR1 is DFQATT and CDR2 is SNEGSKA in the germline V gene (reference sequence). V lost 1 base, J lost 4 bases, and 7 bases stayed unmatched. This CDR3 has 15 residues. For CDR3 and TCR beta VDJ profiling, genomic DNA was the template used. One entry per CDR3 protein results from TCRdb running MiXCR on the reads. Seen here are 100,000 to 150,000 distinct CDR3 sequences, 48% observed once, and the top ten hold about 2.5%. The specimen sequenced was sorted CD4+, CD8+, or CD8+CD57+ T cells (not recorded which) from PBMCs. The sequence came from a human donor in good health, serving as a control. The V gene is TRBV20-1, the J gene TRBJ2-5; 9 nucleotides line up with TRBD2. The CDR3 DNA sequence: TGCAGTGCTAGAGGGGTAGCGGGGGCCAGAGAGACCCAGTACTTC. Protein sequence: CSARGVAGARETQYF.